This T cell receptor beta chain was identified in a study of beta chain features in type 1 diabetes. Study outcomes and limitations: Type 1 diabetes patients had TCRB CDR3s that were shorter (moderately but significantly so) in all four CD4+ subsets. Relative to healthy donors, patients appeared to have naive, central memory and Treg TCRB repertoires that were more similar.

A note on this clone: Its antigen is as yet unknown.

The CDR3 has 12 residues. Germline V gene lookup returns CDR1 LNHDA and CDR2 SQIVND (reference sequence). V shed 6 bases and J shed 3 bases, with 8 bases lying between them. Sorting of CD4+ naive, central memory, regulatory and stem cell-like memory cells was performed via CD45RO/CCR7/CD25/CD127/CD95/CD27. The study reverse transcribed the entire isolated RNA, so it sequenced expressed TCRB transcripts. The method was immunoSEQ multiplex PCR; TCRdb's version includes in-frame clones alone and lacks a portion of them. The table has 300,000 to 350,000 clones, roughly 14% seen once. The source of this sequence is a woman aged 18-29 years with type 1 diabetes. The chain employs TRBV19 and TRBJ1-2, with D perhaps TRBD1 (5 bases). The sequencing input was naive CD4+ T cells from blood. CDR3 region: CASRKTDYGYTF. DNA for the CDR3: TGTGCCAGTAGGAAGACAGACTATGGCTACACCTTC.